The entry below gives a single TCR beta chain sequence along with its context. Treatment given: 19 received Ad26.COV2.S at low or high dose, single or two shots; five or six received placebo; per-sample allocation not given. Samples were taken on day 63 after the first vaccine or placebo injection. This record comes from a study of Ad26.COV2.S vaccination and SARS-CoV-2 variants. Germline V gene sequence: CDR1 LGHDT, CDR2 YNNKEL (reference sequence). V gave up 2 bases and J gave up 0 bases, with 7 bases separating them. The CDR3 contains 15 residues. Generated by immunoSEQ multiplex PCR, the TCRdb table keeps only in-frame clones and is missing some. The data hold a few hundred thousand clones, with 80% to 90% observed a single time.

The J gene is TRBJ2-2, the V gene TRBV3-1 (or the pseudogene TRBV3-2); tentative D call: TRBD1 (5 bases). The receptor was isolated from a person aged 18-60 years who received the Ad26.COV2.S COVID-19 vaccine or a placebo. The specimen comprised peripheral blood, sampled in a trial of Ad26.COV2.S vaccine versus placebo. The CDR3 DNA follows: TGTGCCAGCAGCCAAAAGACAGCGAACACCGGGGAGCTGTTTTTT. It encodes CASSQKTANTGELFF.